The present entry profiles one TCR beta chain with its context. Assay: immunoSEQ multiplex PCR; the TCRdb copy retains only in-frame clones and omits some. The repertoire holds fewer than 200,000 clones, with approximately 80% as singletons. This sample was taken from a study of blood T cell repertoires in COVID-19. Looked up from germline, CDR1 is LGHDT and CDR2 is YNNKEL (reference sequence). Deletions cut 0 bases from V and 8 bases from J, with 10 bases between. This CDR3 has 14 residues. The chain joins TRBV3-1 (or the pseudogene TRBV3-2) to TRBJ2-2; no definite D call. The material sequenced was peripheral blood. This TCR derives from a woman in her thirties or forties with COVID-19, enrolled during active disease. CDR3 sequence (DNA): TGTGCCAGCAGCCAAGATCAGGCGTTGGGGGAGCTGTTTTTT. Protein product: CASSQDQALGELFF.